This T cell receptor beta chain was captured in a study of shared clonotypes between healthy human individuals (dated by TCRdb to about 2020). In the study overall: The cohort included three men and a couple of women between 18 and 49 years of age. Per donor, leukapheresis produced somewhere between about 0.94 and 8.9 billion PBMCs. Libraries were prepared and TCR repertoires were sequenced by different laboratories using diverse techniques, in order to increase sequencing depth and limit assay-specific biases. To estimate repertoire size and how much clonotype sharing occurs between individuals, the study deeply sequenced the blood TCR repertoires of about five healthy adults. For each donor, three plates each were used for CD4 naive and CD4 memory, two plates were used for CD8 naive, and one plate was used for CD8 memory. What the research found in general, with its limitations: Even with the large sequencing depth, rarefaction of the sorted-subset datasets indicated that sequencing was incomplete. The genetic and exposure-history diversity represented was limited by the small number of donors. Sharing across a few donors was observed for approximately 5% of naive CD4, less than 4% of naive CD8, about 2.5% of memory CD4, and around 0.4% of memory CD8 clonotypes. Pairwise subsampling led to the expectation that sequencing depth would affect the degree of clonotype sharing among donors. Sampling was restricted to blood, and TCR repertoires in tissues likely differ from the TCR repertoires found in blood. Compared with non-shared clonotypes, clonotypes shared by all four sorted-subset donors had higher generation probabilities. Larger estimated clonotype richness was generally found for naive subsets than for memory subsets.

CD8 naive samples were CD45RO-negative cells positively selected for CCR7, giving a CD45RA+CCR7+ population that excluded TemRA cells. The donors were healthy, HIV-negative adults with no recently reported acute infections or vaccinations. Every donor was a Caucasian adult living in Nashville, Tennessee, USA. After blood collection by leukapheresis, PBMCs were isolated using Ficoll-Histopaque density gradient centrifugation and then cryopreserved in the vapor phase of liquid nitrogen. Analytical flow cytometry was used to check the purity and quantity of each magnetically sorted T cell population. Each sorted fraction had its genomic DNA isolated and then quantified by UV absorbance on a Nanodrop 2000c. TCR CDR3 regions were amplified from genomic DNA by multiplex PCR using the deep immunoSEQ assay. For each cell subset, the extracted genomic DNA was distributed evenly across all wells of several immunoSEQ 96-well plates, and each plate served as one replicate. For sorted subsets, around 0.2 ug of genomic DNA, equivalent to tens of thousands of T cell genomes, went into each replicate PCR. Purified libraries were measured with a Qubit 3.0 fluorometer, size-checked on a Bioanalyzer 2100, and measured again with the KAPA Library Quantification kit. Every immunoSEQ 96-well plate was sequenced on a dedicated single-read 150-cycle Illumina NextSeq 550 flow cell. On the study's bioinformatics: Because the immunoSEQ output included only junctional sequences and no quality scores, the filtering could not be the same as the filtering used for full-length reads. To assign V/J genes and CDR3, sequences were annotated using PyIR, a Python wrapper for IgBLAST v1.9, with IMGT germline references. Reads were removed for weak V/J assignments (E-value above 1e-6), missing CDR3, stop codons, out-of-frame junctions, or ambiguous translated residues. V3J clonotypes were defined by identical inferred V gene, J gene, and CDR3 amino acid sequence. Percentage overlap between repertoires was calculated by dividing the number of shared unique clonotypes by the size of the smaller repertoire. Richness of each repertoire was evaluated using RTK rarefaction, the Chao1 estimator, and Recon v2.1 estimates of unobserved clonotypes. Generation probabilities for all TCRbeta clonotypes obtained by the gDNA method from a few donors were computed using OLGA. Not all clones reach the TCRdb copy of this immuneACCESS table, which keeps in-frame sequences only. Checked studies attribute under half of the gap to unresolved V genes and leave the rest unexplained. D and trimming come from the DNA, and the V and J calls and clone size come from that table. For this sample there are millions of clones; less than 95% appear just once. The ten largest clones add up to roughly 1% of the sample.

Inclusive of the bounding cysteine and phenylalanine, the CDR3 is 16 residues long. Here the CDR3 DNA is all that survives: 48 bases in frame from base 1. For CDR1 and CDR2, the germline V gene lists MDHEN and SYDVKM. Trimming takes 1 base from V and 0 bases from J, and the germline ends sit 9 bases apart. Details on this clone: Its cognate antigen has yet to be identified. The input lacks base qualities; no much larger clone sits a single base away.

This sequence uses TRBV28 and TRBJ1-4, and possibly TRBD1, on 5 matching bases. Sequencing was done on a sample of naive CD8+ T cells sorted from blood. In the paper's terms, the cell subset or site label means: CD45RA+CCR7+. The receptor comes from a man aged 18 to 29 in good health. The sequence in DNA is TGTGCCAGCAGTTTATTTGGGGGTGCAACTAATGAAAAACTGTTTTTT. Its translation is CASSLFGGATNEKLFF.